Presented here are 27 T cell receptor beta chains from one specimen sequenced in a study of patients and donors after allogeneic stem cell transplantation. MiXCR, run by TCRdb on the RT-PCR reads, gives a single entry per CDR3 protein. The sample carries tens of thousands of distinct CDR3 sequences, approximately 26% recorded once. Sequencing was carried out using blood, either unsorted or a sorted T cell fraction (not recorded which). The origin of the receptors is a human donor who was either an allogeneic HSCT recipient or a stem cell or donor lymphocyte infusion donor (not recorded which). It is not recorded whose cells these are; they may come from a transplant donor.

This clonotype appeared a few times. J is TRBJ2-1 and V is TRBV4-1, with 8 positions matching TRBD2. The germline CDR1 and CDR2 sequences are MGHRA and YSYEKL. With V trimmed by 4 bases and J by 2 bases, 10 bases remained unmatched. This CDR3 has 17 amino acids. The CDR3 DNA follows: TGCGCCAGCAGCCCCTTAGTAGCGGGGCCGACCTACAATGAGCAGTTCTTC. Translated: CASSPLVAGPTYNEQFF.

V gene TRBV19 combines with J gene TRBJ2-7; D is perhaps TRBD1 (6 bases). Looked up from germline, CDR1 is LNHDA and CDR2 is SQIVND (reference sequence). With 9 bases removed from V and 5 bases from J, the gap between germline ends came to 23 bases. This CDR3 contains 15 residues. CDR3 residues: CARPRYREIFHEQYF. The CDR3 region has the DNA TGTGCCAGGCCCCGCTACAGGGAAATATTCCACGAGCAGTACTTC.

A few counts support this clonotype. This chain links TRBV7-9 with TRBJ2-5; D possibly corresponds to TRBD1 (6 bases). The CDR3 covers 13 residues. V was trimmed by 5 bases and J by 3 bases, leaving 10 bases between them. The germline gives CDR1 SEHNR, CDR2 FQNEAQ (reference sequence). The CDR3 DNA follows: TGTGCCAGCAGCCTAGGACAGAAAGAGACCCAGTACTTC. This encodes CASSLGQKETQYF.

The sample holds a few counts of this clonotype. This rearrangement joins TRBV21-1 to TRBJ2-3; the table's D call of TRBD2 was not tested on the DNA. TRBV21-1 is described as a pseudogene. The CDR3 is 14 residues long. The CDR3 DNA follows: TGTGCCAGCAGTTCAGGGAGGAAGGCCGATACGCAGTATTTT. It yields the protein CASSSGRKADTQYF.

The table lists this clonotype with a few counts. The gene calls are TRBV4-1 and TRBJ1-4; D possibly corresponds to TRBD1 (6 bases). The V gene's germline CDR1 is MGHRA and CDR2 YSYEKL. This CDR3 is 18 amino acids long. The V gene lost 3 bases and the J gene lost 8 bases, with 25 bases spanning the gap. The CDR3 loop reads CASSHFDRFTPEREKLFF. As DNA, the CDR3 is TGCGCCAGCAGCCACTTCGACAGGTTTACACCAGAACGGGAAAAACTGTTTTTT.

The chain carries TRBV4-1 and TRBJ2-4; D might be TRBD1 (5 bases). The CDR3 is made up of 14 amino acids. V was trimmed by 5 bases and J by 3 bases, leaving 11 bases between them. CDR1 and CDR2 from the germline V gene are MGHRA and YSYEKL. This chain's CDR3 is CASSEVGHKNIQYF. CDR3 coding DNA: TGCGCCAGCAGCGAAGTCGGACACAAAAACATTCAGTACTTC.

The rearrangement uses TRBV12-3 or TRBV12-4 and TRBJ2-2, with D hard to call. There are 17 residues in the CDR3. V lost 1 base to trimming and J lost 0 bases, with 12 bases between them. The CDR3 reads CASSLDPSVANTGELFF. The CDR3, as DNA: TGTGCCAGCAGTTTAGACCCCAGCGTAGCGAACACCGGGGAGCTGTTTTTT.

This rearrangement joins TRBV12-3 or TRBV12-4 to TRBJ1-5, with 8 bases that match TRBD1. With V trimmed by 10 bases and J by 1 base, 12 bases remained unmatched. This CDR3 region has 16 residues. CDR3 bases: TGTGCCACTCCACCTACAGGGGGTGAGAGCAATCAGCCCCAGCATTTT. Translated: CATPPTGGESNQPQHF.

The gene calls are TRBV7-3 and TRBJ1-2, with D tentatively TRBD1 (6 bases). Looked up from germline, CDR1 is SGHTA and CDR2 is FQGTGA. This CDR3 is 14 amino acids long. Trimming left V 5 bases short and J 2 bases short, with 12 bases between. CDR3: CASSPGTQNYGYTF. CDR3 sequence (DNA): TGTGCCAGCAGCCCGGGGACACAGAACTATGGCTACACCTTC. The entire variable domain, with the rest obtained from reference TRBV7-3 and TRBJ1-2, is as follows: GAGVSQTPSNKVTEKGKYVELRCDPISGHTALYWYRQSLGQGPEFLIYFQGTGAADDSGLPNDRFFAVRPEGSVSTLKIQRTERGDSAVYLCASSPGTQNYGYTFGSGTRLTVV.

The genes are TRBV7-2 and TRBJ2-5; tentatively, D is TRBD2 (5 bases). Germline V gives CDR1 SGHTA, CDR2 FQGNSA. V lost 1 base, J lost 5 bases, and 11 bases lay in between. This CDR3 spans 14 amino acids. In DNA, the CDR3 is TGTGCCAGCAGCTTAGGTAGCGTGAAGGAGACCCAGTACTTC. The encoded protein is CASSLGSVKETQYF.

The genes are TRBV20-1 and TRBJ2-1, with 10 bases lining up with TRBD1. The germline V gene encodes CDR1 DFQATT and CDR2 SNEGSKA (reference sequence). The CDR3 contains 14 residues. Trimming at V came to 1 base and at J to 7 bases, leaving 4 bases not matched to a gene. Here the CDR3 reads CSARGTGGMNEQFF. CDR3 bases: TGCAGTGCTAGAGGGACAGGGGGGATGAATGAGCAGTTCTTC.

This clonotype has just one count. The rearrangement joins TRBV20-1 to TRBJ2-3; a possible D gene is TRBD2 (5 bases). Germline V gives CDR1 DFQATT, CDR2 SNEGSKA (reference sequence). The CDR3 length is 15 residues. Trimming took off 5 bases at V and 1 base at J, with 16 bases between the two ends. The CDR3 DNA sequence: TGCAGTGCTGCCTACCGGGGTTCGGGCACAGATACGCAGTATTTT. Amino acid sequence: CSAAYRGSGTDTQYF.

This rearrangement joins TRBV6-5 to TRBJ1-5, with TRBD1 identical over 9 bases. In germline, CDR1 is MNHEY, CDR2 SVGAGI. V lost 5 bases to trimming and J lost 11 bases; unmatched junction nucleotides: 7. This CDR3 region has 13 residues. In DNA form, the CDR3 reads TGTGCCAGCAGTACAGGGGGCGGGGTGACCCAGCATTTT. This translates into CASSTGGGVTQHF.

CDR3 sequence (DNA): TGTGCCTCCCTTGGGGGGTTGAAGCAGTACTTC. The encoded protein is CASLGGLKQYF. The chain has TRBV2 and TRBJ2-7; D perhaps matches TRBD2 (6 bases). The CDR3 sequence is 11 residues long. V was pared by 11 bases and J by 8 bases, with 16 bases between. Germline V CDR1 and CDR2: SNHLY, FYNNEI.

The rearrangement links TRBV5-1 to TRBJ1-2, with unresolved D. V was clipped by 3 bases and J by 5 bases, with 20 bases between them. The CDR3 spans 16 residues. Germline V gives CDR1 SGHRS, CDR2 YFSETQ. DNA of the CDR3: TGCGCCAGCAGCTATTCGTTGAGTCTTTCGGATTATGGCTACACCTTC. Protein product: CASSYSLSLSDYGYTF.

The genes are TRBV7-9 and TRBJ2-2; D is possibly TRBD2 (5 bases). CDR3 length: 16 residues. Germline loops: CDR1 SEHNR, CDR2 FQNEAQ (reference sequence). V was shortened by 7 bases and J by 5 bases, with 20 bases between the two germline ends. As DNA, the CDR3 is TGTGCCAGCACCACCCCGGCGGGCGGGCCGACCGGGGAGCTGTTTTTT. Encoded protein: CASTTPAGGPTGELFF.

The J gene is TRBJ2-3, the V gene TRBV7-9; 8 nucleotides align to TRBD1. The length of the CDR3 is 15 residues. The ends lost 5 bases at V and 2 bases at J; junction bases unmatched: 6. CDR1 and CDR2 (germline): SEHNR, FQNEAQ (reference sequence). CDR3 nucleotide sequence: TGTGCCAGCAGCCCCGGACAGGGTCCCACAGATACGCAGTATTTT. Translating it yields CASSPGQGPTDTQYF.

This sequence joins TRBV12-3 or TRBV12-4 and TRBJ2-3; 7 bases line up with TRBD1. Trimming removed 5 bases from V and 2 bases from J; junction bases left unmatched: 7. The CDR3 spans 15 residues. The CDR3 DNA sequence: TGTGCCAGCAGTCCTACAGGGGTACCCACAGATACGCAGTATTTT. It codes for CASSPTGVPTDTQYF.

The CDR3 protein is CASSSTVNTEAFF. In DNA, the CDR3 is TGTGCCAGCAGCTCGACAGTGAACACTGAAGCTTTCTTT. This chain links TRBV7-3 with TRBJ1-1; TRBD1 is a possible D gene (5 bases). The germline CDR1 and CDR2 sequences are SGHTA and FQGTGA. This CDR3 is 13 amino acids long. V shed 4 bases and J shed 0 bases, with 6 bases lying between them. Variable domain in full (rest from reference TRBV7-3 and TRBJ1-1): GAGVSQTPSNKVTEKGKYVELRCDPISGHTALYWYRQSLGQGPEFLIYFQGTGAADDSGLPNDRFFAVRPEGSVSTLKIQRTERGDSAVYLCASSSTVNTEAFFGQGTRLTVV.

V and J are TRBV7-9 and TRBJ2-4; D unclear. This CDR3 is 13 amino acids long. Trimming removed 4 bases at V and 5 bases at J, with 9 bases between. Germline CDR1 reads SEHNR; CDR2 reads FQNEAQ (reference sequence). The CDR3 sequence is CASSSLSENIQYF. As DNA, the CDR3 is TGTGCCAGCAGCTCGTTGAGTGAAAACATTCAGTACTTC.

This sequence joins TRBV5-1 and TRBJ2-1, with D perhaps matching TRBD2 (5 bases). Germline lookup yields CDR1 SGHRS and CDR2 YFSETQ. Trimming left V 4 bases short and J 5 bases short, with 13 bases between. The CDR3 is made up of 14 amino acids. The CDR3 loop is CASSPGILDNEQFF. The CDR3 DNA sequence: TGCGCCAGCAGCCCCGGGATTTTAGACAATGAGCAGTTCTTC.

This clonotype showed up just a few times. The chain carries TRBV12-3 or TRBV12-4 and TRBJ2-5; D uncertain. This CDR3 comprises 15 residues. Trimming removed 6 bases at V and 2 bases at J, with 16 bases between. As DNA, the CDR3 is TGTGCCAGCAGCTCCCCAACGGCCCAGCAAGAGACCCAGTACTTC. It translates to CASSSPTAQQETQYF.

At least ten counts were recorded for this clonotype. The V and J genes are TRBV20-1 and TRBJ1-1; the D gene is possibly TRBD1 (6 bases). Looked up from germline, CDR1 is DFQATT and CDR2 is SNEGSKA (reference sequence). V lost 7 bases, J lost 3 bases, and 18 bases lay in between. The CDR3 spans 14 residues. The CDR3 DNA follows: TGCAGTGTTCCAGAGGGGGGCTGGGACACTGAAGCTTTCTTT. Protein product: CSVPEGGWDTEAFF.

V gene TRBV19 combines with J gene TRBJ1-1, with 10 bases fitting TRBD1. Looked up from germline, CDR1 is LNHDA and CDR2 is SQIVND (reference sequence). With 5 bases clipped from V and 6 bases from J, the junction kept 6 bases outside the gene matches. CDR3 length equals 14 residues. CDR3: CASSRLGQGAEAFF. For the CDR3, the DNA is TGTGCCAGTAGTCGACTCGGACAGGGGGCTGAAGCTTTCTTT.

J is TRBJ2-3 and V is TRBV12-3 or TRBV12-4; D gene unclear. V dropped 3 bases and J dropped 0 bases, with 7 bases sitting between them. The CDR3 length is 14 residues. The CDR3 spells CASSFVDSTDTQYF. The CDR3 DNA follows: TGTGCCAGCAGTTTTGTGGATAGCACAGATACGCAGTATTTT.

The chain employs TRBV12-5 and TRBJ1-1; TRBD1 agrees at 8 bases. Germline V gene data show CDR1 as LGHNT and CDR2 as FRNRAP. The CDR3 covers 15 residues. Germline trimming cut 1 base from V and 7 bases from J; bases unmatched to any gene: 8. The CDR3 here is CASGLEKTGGGEAFF. DNA of the CDR3: TGTGCTAGTGGTTTGGAAAAAACAGGGGGTGGTGAAGCTTTCTTT.

The chain recombines TRBV12-3 or TRBV12-4 with TRBJ1-4; D not resolved. The CDR3 has 14 residues. V lost 3 bases and J 1 base, leaving 6 bases between the germline ends. CDR3 DNA sequence: TGTGCCAGCAGTTTCGGGTTAACTAATGAAAAACTGTTTTTT. Its translation: CASSFGLTNEKLFF.